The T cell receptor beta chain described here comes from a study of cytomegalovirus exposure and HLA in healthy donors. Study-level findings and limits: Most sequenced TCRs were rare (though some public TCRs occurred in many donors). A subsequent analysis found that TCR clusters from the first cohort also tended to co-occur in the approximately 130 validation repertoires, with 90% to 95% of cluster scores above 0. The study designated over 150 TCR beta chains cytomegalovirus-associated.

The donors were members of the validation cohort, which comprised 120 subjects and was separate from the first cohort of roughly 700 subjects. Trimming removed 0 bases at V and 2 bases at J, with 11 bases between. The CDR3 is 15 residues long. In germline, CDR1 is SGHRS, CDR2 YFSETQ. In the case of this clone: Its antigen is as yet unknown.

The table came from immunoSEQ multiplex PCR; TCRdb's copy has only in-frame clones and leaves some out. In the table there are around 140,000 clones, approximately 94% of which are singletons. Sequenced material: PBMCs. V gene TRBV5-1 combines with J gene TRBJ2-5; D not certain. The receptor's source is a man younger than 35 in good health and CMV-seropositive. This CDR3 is CASSLEVLLQETQYF. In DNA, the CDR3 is TGCGCCAGCAGCTTGGAAGTTTTACTACAAGAGACCCAGTACTTC.